The 25 T cell receptor beta chains in this list originate from one sample, sequenced in a study of blood T cells in healthy people across ages. A second about 7 to 11 cycle PCR used barcoded and J-beta primers. TCRdb re-derived calls from the 5' RACE reads in MiXCR, one entry per CDR3 protein. The sample lists 600,000 to 800,000 distinct CDR3 sequences; about 50% were seen once. Sample: blood. The receptor set was obtained from a woman aged 80 or over in good health.

This clonotype was counted at least ten times. V and J are TRBV4-1 and TRBJ2-3; 9 positions agree with TRBD2. This CDR3 is built from 17 residues. Trimming took 2 bases from V and 7 from J; bases not matched to a gene: 13. CDR1 and CDR2 (germline): MGHRA, YSYEKL. DNA for the CDR3: TGCGCCAGCAGCCAACCCGGAGTAGCGGGAGCTTCCTATACGCAGTATTTT. Amino acids: CASSQPGVAGASYTQYF.

The gene calls are TRBV10-3 and TRBJ2-7; D is perhaps TRBD2 (5 bases). The V end was cut by 3 bases, the J end by 3 bases, with 9 bases between. This CDR3 is built from 13 residues. Germline V gives CDR1 ENHRY, CDR2 SYGVKD. CDR3 amino acids: CAISDGLLYEQYF. Here the CDR3 DNA reads TGTGCCATCAGTGATGGACTCCTCTACGAGCAGTACTTC.

The chain joins TRBV18 to TRBJ2-1; 9 positions agree with TRBD1. The J call may be faulty, since TRBJ2-7 better matches the DNA end. The germline CDR1 and CDR2 sequences are KGHSH and LQKENI. There are 15 residues in the CDR3. Here the CDR3 reads CASSPRTGAYNEQYF. The CDR3, as DNA: TGTGCCAGCTCACCGAGGACAGGGGCCTACAATGAGCAGTACTTC.

This clonotype occurred a few times. A much more abundant neighbour one base away suggests this may be a read error. The chain employs TRBV10-3 and TRBJ2-7; possible D gene TRBD2, 5 bases. The CDR3 totals 13 residues. V was pared by 7 bases and J by 3 bases, with 13 bases between. Germline V gives CDR1 ENHRY, CDR2 SYGVKD. This CDR3 is CAIIGEGGYEQYF. The CDR3 DNA sequence: TGTGCCATCATAGGAGAAGGAGGCTACGAGCAGTACTTC.

This clonotype was picked up many times. The chain joins TRBV29-1 to TRBJ1-2; D unresolved. The CDR3 sequence is 13 residues long. V shed 6 bases and J shed 2 bases, with 13 bases lying between them. Germline-derived CDR1 and CDR2 are SQVTM and ANQGSEA. The CDR3 DNA is TGCAGCGTGACTGGACGGTCAAACTATGGCTACACCTTC. As protein: CSVTGRSNYGYTF. Looking up the rest from reference TRBV29-1 and TRBJ1-2 gives the full variable domain: SAVISQKPSRDICQRGTSLTIQCQVDSQVTMMFWYRQQPGQSLTLIATANQGSEATYESGFVIDKFPISRPNLTFSTLTVSNMSPEDSSIYLCSVTGRSNYGYTFGSGTRLTVV.

In this sample, this clonotype turned up many times. A much larger clone differs from this one at a single base, so this may be a read error. V usage is TRBV6-5 and J usage is TRBJ2-3; 7 nucleotides agree with TRBD2. CDR3 length: 14 amino acids. V trimming: 5 bases; J trimming: 2 bases; junction bases outside the gene matches: 4. CDR1 is MNHEY and CDR2 is SVGAGI in the germline V gene. CDR3 loop: CASSDGTITDTQYF. The CDR3 DNA reads TGTGCCAGCAGTGACGGGACTATCACAGATACGCAGTATTTT.

To note about this clonotype: This could be a read error, since a much larger clone is one nucleotide away. The chain couples TRBV5-1 to TRBJ2-6; D unresolved. The CDR3 is 15 residues long. CDR1 and CDR2 from the germline V gene are SGHRS and YFSETQ. CDR3 residues: CASSLAASEANVLTF. Written as DNA, the CDR3 is TGCGCCAGCAGCTTAGCTGCCTCTGAGGCCAACGTCCTGACTTTC.

This clonotype occurred a few times. CDR3 bases: TGTGCCACCAGTGATTTCCGGCACTCCGGGTACAATGAGCAGTTCTTC. It specifies CATSDFRHSGYNEQFF. This rearrangement joins TRBV24-1 to TRBJ2-1; no firm D call. This CDR3 is 16 amino acids long. Germline CDR1 reads KGHDR; CDR2 reads SFDVKD. The ends were cut back, 1 base at V and 4 bases at J, with 13 bases in the middle.

The V gene is TRBV4-3, the J gene TRBJ2-7, with 9 bases fitting TRBD1. Germline CDR1 reads LGHNA; CDR2 reads YSLEER. V gave up 3 bases and J gave up 3 bases; unmatched junction bases: 3. CDR3 length equals 14 residues. CDR3 protein: CASSHTTGGYEQYF. CDR3 in DNA: TGCGCCAGCAGCCATACGACAGGGGGCTACGAGCAGTACTTC.

Only one count was recorded for this clonotype. This chain uses TRBV5-1 with TRBJ2-1; TRBD2 matches 8 bases. The junction had 6 bases not matched to a gene; V was cut back by 0 bases and J by 4 bases. This CDR3 has 16 amino acids. Per the germline V gene, CDR1 is SGHRS and CDR2 is YFSETQ. CDR3 DNA: TGCGCCAGCAGCTTGGGGGCCCGGGGGGGTTACAATGAGCAGTTCTTC. Encoded protein: CASSLGARGGYNEQFF. Filled out from reference TRBV5-1 and TRBJ2-1, the complete variable domain reads KAGVTQTPRYLIKTRGQQVTLSCSPISGHRSVSWYQQTPGQGLQFLFEYFSETQRNKGNFPGRFSGRQFSNSRSEMNVSTLELGDSALYLCASSLGARGGYNEQFFGPGTRLTVL.

Many counts were recorded for this clonotype. The chain joins TRBV7-9 to TRBJ2-3; 7 nucleotides match TRBD1. J lost 2 bases, V lost 6 bases, and 8 bases had no gene match. This CDR3 has 15 residues. The V gene's germline CDR1 is SEHNR and CDR2 FQNEAQ (reference sequence). CDR3 bases: TGTGCCAGCAGTCAGGGACAGAGTAACACAGATACGCAGTATTTT. Encoded protein: CASSQGQSNTDTQYF.

This clonotype was counted many times. The J gene is TRBJ2-3, the V gene TRBV5-1; 8 bases are shared with TRBD2. V lost 3 bases and J lost 2; bases outside the gene matches: 8. There are 16 residues in the CDR3. Per germline, CDR1 SGHRS and CDR2 YFSETQ. The CDR3 coding sequence is TGCGCCAGCAGCTCTCCGCGGGGGGAAGTCACAGATACGCAGTATTTT. Protein: CASSSPRGEVTDTQYF.

This clonotype was found a few times. The chain combines TRBV29-1 with TRBJ1-5; D possibly corresponds to TRBD1 (6 bases). Germline-derived CDR1 and CDR2 are SQVTM and ANQGSEA. V shed 5 bases and J shed 3 bases, with 11 bases lying between them. This CDR3 has 13 amino acids. CDR3: CSVRQGNNQPQHF. As DNA, the CDR3 is TGCAGCGTTCGGCAGGGGAACAATCAGCCCCAGCATTTT.

J is TRBJ2-5 and V is TRBV9; no reliable D call. Trimming shortened V by 3 bases and J by 3 bases, and 12 bases separated the two germline ends. CDR1 SGDLS and CDR2 YYNGEE come from the germline V gene. The CDR3 has 14 amino acids. In DNA form, the CDR3 reads TGTGCCAGCAGCGCGGACGGATTCAAAGAGACCCAGTACTTC. Its protein is CASSADGFKETQYF.

The rearrangement joins TRBV20-1 to TRBJ2-3, with D uncertain. Germline V gives CDR1 DFQATT, CDR2 SNEGSKA (reference sequence). CDR3 size: 12 residues. The V end was cut by 6 bases, the J end by 0 bases, with 7 bases between. CDR3 sequence reads: CSAPKSTDTQYF. As DNA, the CDR3 is TGCAGTGCCCCAAAAAGCACAGATACGCAGTATTTT.

This clonotype was found a few times. The rearrangement joins TRBV29-1 to TRBJ1-1, with D unresolved. V shed 7 bases and J shed 5 bases, with 14 bases lying between them. This CDR3 comprises 12 residues. CDR1 and CDR2 from the germline V gene are SQVTM and ANQGSEA. For the CDR3, the DNA is TGCAGCGGCCTACTCACGGGGACTGAAGCTTTCTTT. Residues: CSGLLTGTEAFF.

In this sample, this clonotype turned up once. This chain uses TRBV7-9 with TRBJ2-5; D tentatively fits TRBD1 or TRBD2 (5 bases each). Trimming left V 1 base short and J 11 bases short, with 20 bases between. The CDR3 runs 15 residues. The germline V gene encodes CDR1 SEHNR and CDR2 FQNEAQ (reference sequence). The CDR3 region has the DNA TGTGCCAGCAGCTTAGAGCGGCTGCGCAGGGATGGGCAGTACTTC. Translation: CASSLERLRRDGQYF.

This clonotype was detected ten times or more. The J gene is TRBJ2-5, the V gene TRBV5-1; TRBD1 matches at 8 bases. The CDR3 loop spans 15 amino acids. Germline lookup yields CDR1 SGHRS and CDR2 YFSETQ. The J segment lost 0 bases and the V segment lost 0 bases, leaving 1 base of the junction unmatched. In DNA form, the CDR3 reads TGCGCCAGCAGCTTGGGGGACAGGAACCAAGAGACCCAGTACTTC. Amino acids: CASSLGDRNQETQYF.

The table lists this clonotype with a few counts. This chain joins TRBV18 and TRBJ2-1, with 7 bases matching TRBD2. V lost 6 bases to trimming and J lost 0 bases; unmatched junction nucleotides: 5. CDR3 size: 15 residues. Germline V gene data show CDR1 as KGHSH and CDR2 as LQKENI. CDR3: CASSPREGSYNEQFF. CDR3 bases: TGTGCCAGCTCCCCCAGGGAGGGCTCCTACAATGAGCAGTTCTTC. Based on the CDR3 plus reference TRBV18 and TRBJ2-1, the full variable domain is NAGVMQNPRHLVRRRGQEARLRCSPMKGHSHVYWYRQLPEEGLKFMVYLQKENIIDESGMPKERFSAEFPKEGPSILRIQQVVRGDSAAYFCASSPREGSYNEQFFGPGTRLTVL.

This clonotype showed up many times. This chain uses TRBV28 with TRBJ2-7, with a tentative D call TRBD2 (6 bases). V shed 5 bases and J shed 3 bases, with 14 bases lying between them. The CDR3 covers 14 residues. Germline V gene lookup returns CDR1 MDHEN and CDR2 SYDVKM. CDR3 protein: CASSPGGVHYEQYF. In DNA form, the CDR3 reads TGTGCCAGCAGTCCTGGAGGGGTACACTACGAGCAGTACTTC.

This clonotype was picked up many times. V gene TRBV28 combines with J gene TRBJ2-7; D is undetermined. Trimming left V 9 bases short and J 6 bases short, with 12 bases between. From germline, CDR1 is MDHEN and CDR2 SYDVKM. CDR3 length: 11 residues. As DNA, the CDR3 is TGTGCCAGTATAGGGTATAGCGAGCAGTACTTC. Amino acid sequence: CASIGYSEQYF.

V is TRBV28 and J is TRBJ2-7; 8 nucleotides match TRBD1. Trimming removed 4 bases from V and 2 bases from J; junction bases left unmatched: 16. The CDR3 covers 18 residues. Germline V lookup: CDR1 MDHEN, CDR2 SYDVKM. The CDR3 nucleotides read TGTGCCAGCAGTTCCACCCCGGGGACAGGTGGTAAACCCTACGAGCAGTACTTC. Its translation is CASSSTPGTGGKPYEQYF.

This clonotype was seen only once. Here the CDR3 reads CASSLVSIRADTQYF. The CDR3 region has the DNA TGTGCCAGCAGTTTAGTTAGCATCAGAGCAGATACGCAGTATTTT. This sequence joins TRBV12-3 or TRBV12-4 and TRBJ2-3; D is undetermined. Between the trimmed V and J ends, which lost 1 base and 4 bases, there was a span of 12 bases. The CDR3 covers 15 residues.

This clonotype appeared many times. The chain uses TRBV2 and TRBJ2-1; D is possibly TRBD2 (6 bases). This CDR3 spans 15 amino acids. Trimming cost V 4 bases and J 3 bases, with 13 bases left between them. Per the germline V gene, CDR1 is SNHLY and CDR2 is FYNNEI. Here the CDR3 reads CASSALSGDYNEQFF. CDR3 nucleotide sequence: TGTGCCAGCAGTGCGCTTAGCGGTGACTACAATGAGCAGTTCTTC. The full variable domain, with the rest looked up from reference TRBV2 and TRBJ2-1, is EPEVTQTPSHQVTQMGQEVILRCVPISNHLYFYWYRQILGQKVEFLVSFYNNEISEKSEIFDDQFSVERPDGSNFTLKIRSTKLEDSAMYFCASSALSGDYNEQFFGPGTRLTVL.

Many counts were recorded for this clonotype. J is TRBJ2-7 and V is TRBV28, with unresolved D. V dropped 6 bases and J dropped 1 base, with 4 bases sitting between them. The CDR3 runs 11 residues. The germline CDR1 and CDR2 sequences are MDHEN and SYDVKM. CDR3 region: CASSTSYEQYF. DNA of the CDR3: TGTGCCAGCAGCACATCCTACGAGCAGTACTTC.